The T cell receptor (beta chain) described here comes from a study of blood T cell repertoires in COVID-19. In the study overall: The origin of the acute and convalescent COVID-19 samples was the United States, Italy and Spain. The analysed material was cDNA or gDNA that came from T cells, B-cell-depleted T cells, or PBMCs.

CDR3 length: 16 residues. Looked up from germline, CDR1 is SEHNR and CDR2 is FQNEAQ (reference sequence). Trimming removed 5 bases at V and 2 bases at J, with 18 bases between. In the source study's methods: Nucleated cell number was recorded as an estimate derived from reference gene primer amplification. Method: immunoSEQ multiplex PCR; TCRdb's copy keeps in-frame clones and lacks some. V and J calls and clone size come straight from that table; D and trimming were deduced from the DNA. The sample carries a few hundred thousand clones, just under 85% recorded once. This receptor was obtained from an elderly man with acute or convalescent COVID-19. The chain has TRBV7-9 and TRBJ1-2; D might be TRBD1 (6 bases). Source material: peripheral blood. CDR3 in amino acids: CASSRRGGLVNYGYTF. The CDR3 nucleotides are TGTGCCAGCAGCCGTAGGGGGGGGCTTGTCAACTATGGCTACACCTTC.